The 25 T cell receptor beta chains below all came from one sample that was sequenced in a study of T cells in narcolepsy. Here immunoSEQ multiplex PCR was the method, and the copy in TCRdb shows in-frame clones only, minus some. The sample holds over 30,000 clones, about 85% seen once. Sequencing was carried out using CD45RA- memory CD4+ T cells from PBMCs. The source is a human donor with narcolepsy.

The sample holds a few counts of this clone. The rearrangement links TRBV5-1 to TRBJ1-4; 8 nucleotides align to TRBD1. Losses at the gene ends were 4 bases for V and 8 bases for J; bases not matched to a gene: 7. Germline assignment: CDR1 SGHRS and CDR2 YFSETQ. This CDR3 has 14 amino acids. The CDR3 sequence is CASSVTGGGEKLFF. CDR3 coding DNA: TGCGCCAGCAGCGTAACAGGGGGTGGGGAAAAACTGTTTTTT.

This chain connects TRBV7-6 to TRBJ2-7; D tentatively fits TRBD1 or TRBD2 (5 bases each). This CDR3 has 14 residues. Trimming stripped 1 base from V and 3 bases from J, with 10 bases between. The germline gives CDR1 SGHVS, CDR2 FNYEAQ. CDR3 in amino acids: CASSLGDGLYEQYF. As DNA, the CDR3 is TGTGCCAGCAGCTTAGGGGACGGTCTCTACGAGCAGTACTTC.

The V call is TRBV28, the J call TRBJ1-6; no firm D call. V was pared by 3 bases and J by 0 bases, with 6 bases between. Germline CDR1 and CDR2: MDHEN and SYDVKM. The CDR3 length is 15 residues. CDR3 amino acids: CASSFDVSYNSPLHF. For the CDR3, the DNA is TGTGCCAGCAGTTTCGACGTCTCCTATAATTCACCCCTCCACTTT.

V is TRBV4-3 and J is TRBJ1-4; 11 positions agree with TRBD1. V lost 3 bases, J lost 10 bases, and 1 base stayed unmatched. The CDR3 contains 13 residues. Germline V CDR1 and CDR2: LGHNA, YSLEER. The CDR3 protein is CASSQGQGVKLFF. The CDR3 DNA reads TGCGCCAGCAGCCAGGGACAGGGGGTAAAACTGTTTTTT.

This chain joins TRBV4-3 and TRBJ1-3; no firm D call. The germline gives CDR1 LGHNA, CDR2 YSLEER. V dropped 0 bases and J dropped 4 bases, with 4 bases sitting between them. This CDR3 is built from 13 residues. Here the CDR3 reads CASSQDRGNTIYF. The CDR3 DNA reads TGCGCCAGCAGCCAAGACAGAGGAAACACCATATATTTT.

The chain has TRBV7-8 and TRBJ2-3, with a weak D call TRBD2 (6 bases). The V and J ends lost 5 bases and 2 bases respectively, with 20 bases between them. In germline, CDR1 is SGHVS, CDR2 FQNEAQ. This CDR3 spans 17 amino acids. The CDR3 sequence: CASSLLGGGSVTDTQYF. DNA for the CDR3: TGTGCCAGCAGCCTCTTGGGGGGTGGCTCCGTCACAGATACGCAGTATTTT.

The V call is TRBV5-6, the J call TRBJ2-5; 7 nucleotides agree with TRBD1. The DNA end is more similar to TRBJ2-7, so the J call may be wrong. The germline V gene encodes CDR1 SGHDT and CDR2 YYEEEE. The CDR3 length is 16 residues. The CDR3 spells CASSLFGTARSYEQYF. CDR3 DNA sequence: TGTGCCAGCAGCTTGTTTGGGACAGCACGGAGCTACGAGCAGTACTTC.

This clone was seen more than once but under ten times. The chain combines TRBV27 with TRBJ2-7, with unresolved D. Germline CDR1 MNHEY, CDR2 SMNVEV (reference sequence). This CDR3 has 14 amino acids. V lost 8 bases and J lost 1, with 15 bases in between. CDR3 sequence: CASPFCDPSYEQYF. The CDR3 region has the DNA TGTGCCAGCCCTTTCTGCGACCCGTCCTACGAGCAGTACTTC.

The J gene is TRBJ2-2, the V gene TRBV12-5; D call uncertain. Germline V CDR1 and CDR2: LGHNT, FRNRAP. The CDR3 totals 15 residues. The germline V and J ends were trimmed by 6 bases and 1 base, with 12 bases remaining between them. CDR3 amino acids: CASGPDGLNTGELFF. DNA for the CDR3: TGTGCTAGTGGGCCAGACGGGCTGAACACCGGGGAGCTGTTTTTT.

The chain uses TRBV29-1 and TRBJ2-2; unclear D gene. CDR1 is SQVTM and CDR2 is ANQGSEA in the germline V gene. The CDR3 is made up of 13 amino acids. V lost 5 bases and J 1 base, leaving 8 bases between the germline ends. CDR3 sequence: CSVRTGNTGELFF. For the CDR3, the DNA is TGCAGCGTTCGGACGGGGAACACCGGGGAGCTGTTTTTT.

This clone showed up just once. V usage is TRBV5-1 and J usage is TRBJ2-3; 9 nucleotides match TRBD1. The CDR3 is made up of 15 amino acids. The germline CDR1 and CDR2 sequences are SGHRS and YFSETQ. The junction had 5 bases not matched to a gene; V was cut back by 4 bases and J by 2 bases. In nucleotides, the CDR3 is TGCGCCAGCAGCAAGACAGGGGGAGACACAGATACGCAGTATTTT. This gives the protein CASSKTGGDTDTQYF. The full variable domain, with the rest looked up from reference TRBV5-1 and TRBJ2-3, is KAGVTQTPRYLIKTRGQQVTLSCSPISGHRSVSWYQQTPGQGLQFLFEYFSETQRNKGNFPGRFSGRQFSNSRSEMNVSTLELGDSALYLCASSKTGGDTDTQYFGPGTRLTVL.

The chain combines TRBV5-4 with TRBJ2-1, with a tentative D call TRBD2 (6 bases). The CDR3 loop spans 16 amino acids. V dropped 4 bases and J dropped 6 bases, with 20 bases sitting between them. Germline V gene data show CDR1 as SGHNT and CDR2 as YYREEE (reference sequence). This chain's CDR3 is CASSGGTSGALNEQFF. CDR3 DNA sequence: TGTGCCAGCAGCGGGGGGACCAGTGGGGCCCTCAATGAGCAGTTCTTC.

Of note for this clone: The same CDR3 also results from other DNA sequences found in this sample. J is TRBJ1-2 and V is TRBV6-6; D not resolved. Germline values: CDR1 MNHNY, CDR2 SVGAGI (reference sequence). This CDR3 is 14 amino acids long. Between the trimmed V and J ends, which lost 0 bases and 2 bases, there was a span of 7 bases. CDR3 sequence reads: CASSYSKGNYGYTF. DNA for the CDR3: TGTGCCAGCAGTTACTCGAAAGGGAACTATGGCTACACCTTC.

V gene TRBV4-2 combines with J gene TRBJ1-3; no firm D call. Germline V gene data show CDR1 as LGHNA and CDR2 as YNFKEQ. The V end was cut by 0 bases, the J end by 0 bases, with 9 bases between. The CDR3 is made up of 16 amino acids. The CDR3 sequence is CASSQEARISGNTIYF. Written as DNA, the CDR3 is TGTGCCAGCAGCCAAGAGGCCAGAATCTCTGGAAACACCATATATTTT.

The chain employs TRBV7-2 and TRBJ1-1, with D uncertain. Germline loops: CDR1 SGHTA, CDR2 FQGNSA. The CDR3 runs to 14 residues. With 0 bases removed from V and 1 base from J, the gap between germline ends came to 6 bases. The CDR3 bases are TGTGCCAGCAGCTTAGCGGCTGGGAACACTGAAGCTTTCTTT. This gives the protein CASSLAAGNTEAFF.

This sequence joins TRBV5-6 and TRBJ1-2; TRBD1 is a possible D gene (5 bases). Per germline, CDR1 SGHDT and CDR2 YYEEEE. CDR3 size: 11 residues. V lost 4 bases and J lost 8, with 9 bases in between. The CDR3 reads CASSAGWGYTF. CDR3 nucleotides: TGTGCCAGCAGCGCAGGGTGGGGCTACACCTTC.

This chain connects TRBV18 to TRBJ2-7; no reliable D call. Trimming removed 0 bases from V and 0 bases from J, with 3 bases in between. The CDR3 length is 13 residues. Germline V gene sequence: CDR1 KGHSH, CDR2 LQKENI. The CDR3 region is CASSPPSSYEQYF. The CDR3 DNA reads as TGTGCCAGCTCACCACCGAGCTCCTACGAGCAGTACTTC.

The CDR3 DNA follows: TGTGCCAGCAGACTCCTATCAGATGAGCAGTTCTTC. Protein sequence: CASRLLSDEQFF. The chain joins TRBV2 to TRBJ2-1; no firm D call. Germline CDR1 and CDR2: SNHLY and FYNNEI. Trimming took off 6 bases at V and 8 bases at J, with 11 bases between the two ends. The CDR3 covers 12 residues.

The CDR3 sequence: CASSVRGNQPQHF. CDR3 nucleotide sequence: TGTGCCAGCAGTGTTCGGGGGAATCAGCCCCAGCATTTT. This chain links TRBV2 with TRBJ1-5; perhaps TRBD1 as D (5 bases). The CDR3 sequence is 13 residues long. Trimming stripped 4 bases from V and 4 bases from J, with 8 bases between. CDR1 SNHLY and CDR2 FYNNEI come from the germline V gene.

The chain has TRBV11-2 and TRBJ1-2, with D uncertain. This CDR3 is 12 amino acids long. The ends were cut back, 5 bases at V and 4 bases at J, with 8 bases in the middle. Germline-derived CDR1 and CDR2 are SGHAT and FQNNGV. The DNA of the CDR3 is TGTGCCAGCAGCACCGACTTCTATGGCTACACCTTC. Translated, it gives CASSTDFYGYTF.

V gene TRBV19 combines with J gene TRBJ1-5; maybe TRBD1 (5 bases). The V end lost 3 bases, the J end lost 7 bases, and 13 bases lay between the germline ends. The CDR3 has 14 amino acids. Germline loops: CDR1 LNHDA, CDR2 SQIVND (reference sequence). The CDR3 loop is CASSIFGEGQPQHF. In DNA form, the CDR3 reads TGTGCCAGTAGTATTTTCGGGGAGGGGCAGCCCCAGCATTTT.

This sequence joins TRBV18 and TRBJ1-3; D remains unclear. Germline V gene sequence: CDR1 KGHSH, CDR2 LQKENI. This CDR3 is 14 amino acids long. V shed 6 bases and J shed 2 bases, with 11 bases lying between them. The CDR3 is CASSPDGAGNTIYF. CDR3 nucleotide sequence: TGTGCCAGCTCTCCGGACGGCGCTGGAAACACCATATATTTT.

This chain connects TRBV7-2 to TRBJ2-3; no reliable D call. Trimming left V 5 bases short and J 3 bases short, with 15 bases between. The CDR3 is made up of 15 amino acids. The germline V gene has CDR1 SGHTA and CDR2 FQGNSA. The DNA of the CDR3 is TGTGCCAGCAGCGGCCGCGCGACAAGAACAGATACGCAGTATTTT. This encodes CASSGRATRTDTQYF.

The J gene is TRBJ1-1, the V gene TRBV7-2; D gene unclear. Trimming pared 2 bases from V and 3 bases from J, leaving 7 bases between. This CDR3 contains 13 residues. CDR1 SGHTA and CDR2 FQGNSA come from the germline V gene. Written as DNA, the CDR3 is TGTGCCAGCAGCTTAATGCAGGACACTGAAGCTTTCTTT. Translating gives CASSLMQDTEAFF.

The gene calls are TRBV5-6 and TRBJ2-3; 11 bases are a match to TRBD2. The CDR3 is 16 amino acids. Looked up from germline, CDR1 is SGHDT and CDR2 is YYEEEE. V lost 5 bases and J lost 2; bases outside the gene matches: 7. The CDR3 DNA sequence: TGTGCCAGCAGGCCTAGACTAGCGGGGATCACAGATACGCAGTATTTT. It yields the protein CASRPRLAGITDTQYF. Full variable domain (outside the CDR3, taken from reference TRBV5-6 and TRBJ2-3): DAGVTQSPTHLIKTRGQQVTLRCSPKSGHDTVSWYQQALGQGPQFIFQYYEEEERQRGNFPDRFSGHQFPNYSSELNVNALLLGDSALYLCASRPRLAGITDTQYFGPGTRLTVL.